A single sample gave rise to the 20 T cell receptor beta chains below, sequenced in a study of technical replicates of blood from a few donors. Only in-frame clones appear in the TCRdb table, and some are missing; sequencing was by immunoSEQ multiplex PCR. The sample holds some 94,000 clones, about 94% seen once. The sample consisted of T cells isolated from PBMCs. All receptors derive from a human donor in good health.

This chain connects TRBV5-5 to TRBJ1-2; TRBD1 might be the D (5 bases). The CDR3 covers 13 residues. CDR1 is SGHKS and CDR2 is YYEKEE in the germline V gene (reference sequence). The V end lost 1 base, the J end lost 2 bases, and 6 bases lay between the germline ends. CDR3 nucleotide sequence: TGTGCCAGCAGCTTGTCAGGGAACTATGGCTACACCTTC. Protein product: CASSLSGNYGYTF.

The rearrangement joins TRBV9 to TRBJ1-1; 7 bases fit TRBD1. CDR3 length: 12 residues. J lost 5 bases, V lost 4 bases, and 2 bases had no gene match. From germline, CDR1 is SGDLS and CDR2 YYNGEE. CDR3 sequence reads: CASSIQGTEAFF. The CDR3 bases are TGTGCCAGCAGCATACAGGGGACTGAAGCTTTCTTT.

V and J are TRBV23-1 and TRBJ2-2, with a tentative D call TRBD1 (5 bases). TRBV23-1 is treated as an ORF (open reading frame) with a function not yet certain. Trimming took off 0 bases at V and 1 base at J, with 9 bases between the two ends. The CDR3 is made up of 16 amino acids. The CDR3: CASSQSTGLNTGELFF. The CDR3 DNA follows: TGCGCCAGCAGTCAATCAACAGGTTTGAACACCGGGGAGCTGTTTTTT.

The chain carries TRBV10-1 and TRBJ2-1, with D tentatively TRBD1 (6 bases). The V end was cut by 6 bases, the J end by 7 bases, with 19 bases between. Germline V lookup: CDR1 WNHNN, CDR2 SYGVQD (reference sequence). The CDR3 has 15 residues. The CDR3 loop is CASSENRELGNEQFF. The CDR3 bases are TGCGCCAGCAGCGAAAACAGGGAATTGGGGAATGAGCAGTTCTTC.

V usage is TRBV4-3 and J usage is TRBJ1-5; TRBD1 aligns across 7 bases. Looked up from germline, CDR1 is LGHNA and CDR2 is YSLEER. This CDR3 region has 15 residues. V dropped 0 bases and J dropped 5; count of bases not matched to a gene: 4. DNA for the CDR3: TGCGCCAGCAGCCAAGACACAGGGGTATATCAGCCCCAGCATTTT. This sequence encodes CASSQDTGVYQPQHF.

The rearrangement joins TRBV11-2 to TRBJ1-5; the match to TRBD1 covers 7 bases. This CDR3 has 14 amino acids. The trim removed 8 bases at V and 5 bases at J, leaving 9 bases unmatched. Germline V CDR1 and CDR2: SGHAT, FQNNGV. The CDR3 sequence is CASLMTGYDQPQHF. The CDR3 DNA follows: TGTGCCAGCTTAATGACAGGGTATGATCAGCCCCAGCATTTT.

V usage is TRBV9 and J usage is TRBJ2-7; TRBD1 matches 9 bases. The CDR3 covers 15 residues. V was clipped by 4 bases and J by 2 bases; unmatched bases: 7. The germline gives CDR1 SGDLS, CDR2 YYNGEE. CDR3 sequence reads: CASSHSGTGPYEQYF. CDR3 in DNA: TGTGCCAGCAGCCACTCCGGGACAGGGCCCTACGAGCAGTACTTC. The variable domain in full, completed from reference TRBV9 and TRBJ2-7, reads DSGVTQTPKHLITATGQRVTLRCSPRSGDLSVYWYQQSLDQGLQFLIQYYNGEERAKGNILERFSAQQFPDLHSELNLSSLELGDSALYFCASSHSGTGPYEQYFGPGTRLTVT.

The CDR3 spells CASSDYYGSYNEQFF. Written as DNA, the CDR3 is TGTGCCAGCAGCGATTACTACGGATCCTACAATGAGCAGTTCTTC. This chain uses TRBV6-5 with TRBJ2-1; no reliable D call. The CDR3 runs to 15 residues. V lost 6 bases to trimming and J lost 1 base, with 13 bases between them. The germline CDR1 and CDR2 sequences are MNHEY and SVGAGI.

V is TRBV2 and J is TRBJ2-1; a weak D match, TRBD1 (5 bases). Trimming stripped 6 bases from V and 5 bases from J, with 14 bases between. CDR3 length: 14 amino acids. Germline lookup yields CDR1 SNHLY and CDR2 FYNNEI. The CDR3 here is CASRDTLRDNEQFF. CDR3 sequence (DNA): TGTGCCAGCAGGGACACCCTACGCGACAATGAGCAGTTCTTC.

The V gene is TRBV10-3, the J gene TRBJ2-5; maybe TRBD1 (5 bases). Germline-derived CDR1 and CDR2 are ENHRY and SYGVKD. The CDR3 contains 14 residues. Trimming cost V 6 bases and J 0 bases, with 11 bases left between them. The CDR3 spells CAISLSGNQETQYF. The DNA of the CDR3 is TGTGCCATCAGCCTGTCAGGGAACCAAGAGACCCAGTACTTC.

The chain carries TRBV28 and TRBJ2-7; 9 bases agree with TRBD2. CDR1 and CDR2 from the germline V gene are MDHEN and SYDVKM. Trimming removed 5 bases from V and 2 bases from J; junction bases left unmatched: 7. This CDR3 comprises 15 residues. As DNA, the CDR3 is TGTGCCAGCAGTCCACAGGGACTAGCCCCCTACGAGCAGTACTTC. Amino acids: CASSPQGLAPYEQYF.

V usage is TRBV10-3 and J usage is TRBJ2-5; a weak D match, TRBD1 (6 bases). The CDR3 sequence is 13 residues long. The V gene's germline CDR1 is ENHRY and CDR2 SYGVKD. Trimming took 6 bases from V and 0 from J, leaving 8 bases between them. DNA of the CDR3: TGTGCCATCAGCCGGACAGACCAAGAGACCCAGTACTTC. It encodes CAISRTDQETQYF.

This chain connects TRBV9 to TRBJ2-2, with TRBD2 matching 15 bases. CDR3 length equals 18 residues. CDR1 SGDLS and CDR2 YYNGEE come from the germline V gene. V lost 6 bases to trimming and J lost 3 bases; unmatched junction nucleotides: 9. The CDR3 DNA is TGTGCCAGCACCCCCGGACTAGCGGGAGGGCGGTACACCGGGGAGCTGTTTTTT. Translated: CASTPGLAGGRYTGELFF.

The gene calls are TRBV5-6 and TRBJ2-2, with TRBD1 matching 10 bases. Germline loops: CDR1 SGHDT, CDR2 YYEEEE. The CDR3 extends over 15 amino acids. The trim removed 4 bases at V and 5 bases at J, leaving 5 bases unmatched. The chain's CDR3 is CASSIGQGVTGELFF. The CDR3, as DNA: TGTGCCAGCAGCATCGGACAGGGGGTTACCGGGGAGCTGTTTTTT.

The chain joins TRBV4-2 to TRBJ1-5; 9 bases agree with TRBD1. CDR1 LGHNA and CDR2 YNFKEQ come from the germline V gene. This CDR3 has 18 residues. After removal of 0 bases from V and 0 bases from J, the junction contained 6 bases not matched to a gene. The CDR3 coding sequence is TGTGCCAGCAGCCAAGAATGGGACAGGGAATATAGCAATCAGCCCCAGCATTTT. This translates into CASSQEWDREYSNQPQHF.

The chain is built from TRBV9 and TRBJ2-7; 9 bases fit TRBD2. CDR3 size: 16 residues. V lost 3 bases to trimming and J lost 5 bases; unmatched junction nucleotides: 12. The germline gives CDR1 SGDLS, CDR2 YYNGEE. The CDR3 region is CASSGGLAGVRDEQYF. DNA for the CDR3: TGTGCCAGCAGCGGGGGCTTAGCGGGAGTACGTGACGAGCAGTACTTC.

The V and J genes are TRBV6-1 and TRBJ1-1; TRBD1 agrees at 8 bases. This CDR3 contains 15 residues. The V segment lost 7 bases and the J segment 0 bases; nucleotides outside the gene matches: 7. Germline-derived CDR1 and CDR2 are MNHNS and SASEGT. The CDR3 coding sequence is TGTGCCAGCAAATTTCGGACAGGGATGAACACTGAAGCTTTCTTT. Translation: CASKFRTGMNTEAFF.

To note about this clone: Sequence at one end of the junction differs from germline and may be a read error. The chain recombines TRBV6-5 with TRBJ2-7; TRBD2 matches 7 bases. CDR1 is MNHEY and CDR2 is SVGAGI in the germline V gene. The CDR3 runs 13 residues. The CDR3: CASSSGLGTTRDF. The CDR3 region has the DNA TGTGCCAGCAGTTCCGGATTGGGGACTACCAGAGACTTC.

This clone appeared a single time. The V and J genes are TRBV13 and TRBJ2-3, with 10 bases fitting TRBD2. Trimming removed 4 bases from V and 2 bases from J; junction bases left unmatched: 6. Per germline, CDR1 PRHDT and CDR2 FYEKMQ (reference sequence). The CDR3 is 16 residues long. DNA for the CDR3: TGTGCCAGCAGCTCACCTCTAGCGGGAGTCACAGATACGCAGTATTTT. Translating gives CASSSPLAGVTDTQYF. Using reference TRBV13 and TRBJ2-3 for the parts outside the CDR3, the full variable domain is AAGVIQSPRHLIKEKRETATLKCYPIPRHDTVYWYQQGPGQDPQFLISFYEKMQSDKGSIPDRFSAQQFSDYHSELNMSSLELGDSALYFCASSSPLAGVTDTQYFGPGTRLTVL.

The J gene is TRBJ1-4, the V gene TRBV2; the D gene is possibly TRBD1 (6 bases). Germline assignment: CDR1 SNHLY and CDR2 FYNNEI. Trimming shortened V by 8 bases and J by 3 bases, and 13 bases separated the two germline ends. The CDR3 covers 14 residues. Written as DNA, the CDR3 is TGTGCCAGCGGGATAGGGGGACCTAATGAAAAACTGTTTTTT. This encodes CASGIGGPNEKLFF.